The text below deals with one T cell receptor (beta chain). The target antigen is unknown. Deletions cut 8 bases from V and 2 bases from J, with 11 bases between. CDR3 length equals 13 residues. These data belong to a study of T-cell reconstitution after alpha-beta-depleted transplantation in children. TCRbeta library preparation incorporated unique molecular identifiers. TCRdb recomputed calls from the PCR reads with MiXCR, one row per CDR3 protein. Of hundreds of thousands of distinct CDR3 sequences detected, approximately 13% appear once; the ten largest clones hold about 2.2%. General study findings and limits: There were reportedly several hundred expanded graft clones from which alpha-beta T cells came about two months after transplant.

The specimen comprised PBMCs, mostly from graft donor cells, sampled 360 days after TCRalphabeta/CD19-depleted stem cell transplant. The genes are TRBV12-3 or TRBV12-4 and TRBJ2-3; D perhaps matches TRBD2 (5 bases). This clonotype originated in a male patient aged 5 to 17 who had a stem cell transplant for acute myeloid leukemia, so the T cells may come from the graft donor. CDR3 DNA: TGTGCCAGCGGGTACCGGGACACAGATACGCAGTATTTT. It translates to CASGYRDTDTQYF.